The sequence of this T cell receptor (beta chain) was determined in a study of T cells in Graves' hyperthyroidism and ophthalmopathy. Study-wide findings and caveats: Peripheral blood also featured most of the thyroid clonotypes expanded above 0.001.

Deletions cut 1 base from V and 6 bases from J, with 4 bases between. This CDR3 region has 12 residues. CDR1 and CDR2 from the germline V gene are SEHNR and FQNEAQ (reference sequence). Amplified TCR beta CDR3 regions derived from RNA transcripts. The primer set for the first-round RT-PCR of the TCR CDR3 was HTBI. TCRdb recomputed calls from the multiplex PCR reads with MiXCR, one row per CDR3 protein. The sample has about 500,000 distinct CDR3 sequences, 15% to 20% seen once. Ophthalmopathy cases scored 3 or more on the Clinical Activity Score and 4 or more on NOSPECS grade, with duration below 3 months. Patients showing uncontrolled infection, other autoimmune disease, pregnancy or lactation were ineligible. Diagnostic decisions used clinical symptoms, serum thyroxine and TRAb, thyroid ultrasound and orbital computed tomography. In regard to this clonotype: Antigen unknown.

J is TRBJ1-5 and V is TRBV7-9; no clear D. Sample: blood. This receptor was taken from a woman aged 25 to 39 with Graves' ophthalmopathy. The CDR3 region is CASSLGIQPQHF. The CDR3 coding sequence is TGTGCCAGCAGCTTAGGAATTCAGCCCCAGCATTTT.